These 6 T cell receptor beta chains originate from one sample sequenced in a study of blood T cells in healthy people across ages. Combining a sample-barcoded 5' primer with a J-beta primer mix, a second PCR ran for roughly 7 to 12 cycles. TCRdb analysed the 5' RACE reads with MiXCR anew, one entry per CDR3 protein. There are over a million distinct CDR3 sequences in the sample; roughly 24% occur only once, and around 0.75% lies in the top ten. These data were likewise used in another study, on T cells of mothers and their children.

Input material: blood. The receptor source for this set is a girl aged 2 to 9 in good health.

The CDR3: CASSPLGGGIFLGDKNIQYF. The CDR3 bases are TGTGCCAGCAGTCCACTCGGCGGGGGGATTTTTCTAGGAGACAAAAACATTCAGTACTTC. This rearrangement joins TRBV7-8 to TRBJ2-4; 8 bases align to TRBD2. V shed 6 bases, J shed 3 bases, and the junction held 22 bases outside the gene matches. The germline V gene has CDR1 SGHVS and CDR2 FQNEAQ. The CDR3 totals 20 residues.

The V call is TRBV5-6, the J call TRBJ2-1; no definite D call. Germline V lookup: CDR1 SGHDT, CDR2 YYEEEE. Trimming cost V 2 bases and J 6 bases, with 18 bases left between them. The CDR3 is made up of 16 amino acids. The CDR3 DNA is TGTGCCAGCAGCTTTCCCGTTGGCCAAATAGCCAATGAGCAGTTCTTC. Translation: CASSFPVGQIANEQFF.

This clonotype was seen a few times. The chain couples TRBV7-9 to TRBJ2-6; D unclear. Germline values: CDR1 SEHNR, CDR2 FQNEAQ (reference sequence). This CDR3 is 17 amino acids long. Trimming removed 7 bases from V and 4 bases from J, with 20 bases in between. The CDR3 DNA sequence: TGTGCCAGCACCTCGTTTTTATTTCCTTTGGGGGCCAACGTCCTGACTTTC. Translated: CASTSFLFPLGANVLTF. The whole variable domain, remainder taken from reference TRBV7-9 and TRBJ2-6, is DTGVSQNPRHKITKRGQNVTFRCDPISEHNRLYWYRQTLGQGPEFLTYFQNEAQLEKSRLLSDRFSAERPKGSFSTLEIQRTEQGDSAMYLCASTSFLFPLGANVLTFGAGSRLTVL.

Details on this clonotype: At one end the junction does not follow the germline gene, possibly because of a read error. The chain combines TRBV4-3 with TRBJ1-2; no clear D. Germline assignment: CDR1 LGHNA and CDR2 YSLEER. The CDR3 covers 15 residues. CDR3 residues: CASGQGRRDYGGYTF. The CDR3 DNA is TGCGCCAGCGGCCAAGGGCGGAGGGATTATGGGGGCTACACCTTC.

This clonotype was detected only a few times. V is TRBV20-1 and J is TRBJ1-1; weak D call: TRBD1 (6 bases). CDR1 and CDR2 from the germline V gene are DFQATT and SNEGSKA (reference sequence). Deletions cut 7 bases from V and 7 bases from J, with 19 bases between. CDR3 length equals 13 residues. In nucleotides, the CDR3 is TGCAGTGTCAGAGGGGGGGCTGAGGGTGAAGCTTTCTTT. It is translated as CSVRGGAEGEAFF.

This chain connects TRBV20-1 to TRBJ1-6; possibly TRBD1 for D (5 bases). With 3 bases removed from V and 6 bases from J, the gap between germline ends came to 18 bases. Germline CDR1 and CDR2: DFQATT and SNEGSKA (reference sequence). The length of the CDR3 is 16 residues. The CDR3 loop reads CSARAREIGSNSPLHF. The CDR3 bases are TGCAGTGCTAGGGCCAGGGAAATCGGTAGTAATTCACCCCTCCACTTT.